This T cell receptor (beta chain) was sequenced during a study of PD-1 blockade in classical Hodgkin lymphoma. The time point was: newly diagnosed, previously untreated cHL patient sample. Generated by immunoSEQ multiplex PCR, the TCRdb table keeps only in-frame clones and is missing some. The sample includes 15,000 to 20,000 clones, about nine tenths of them seen just once. Trimming at V came to 4 bases and at J to 0 bases, leaving 2 bases not matched to a gene. The CDR3 is 15 residues long. The germline gives CDR1 SGHNT, CDR2 YYREEE (reference sequence). V usage is TRBV5-4 and J usage is TRBJ2-2; 8 bases map to TRBD2. The sequence came from a human donor with classical Hodgkin lymphoma. Sequences were obtained from peripheral blood mononuclear cells (PBMCs). DNA of the CDR3: TGTGCCAGCAGCCAGGGACTAGCGAACACCGGGGAGCTGTTTTTT. The encoded protein is CASSQGLANTGELFF.